The entry below gives a single T cell receptor beta chain sequence along with its context. These data belong to a study of blood T cell repertoires in COVID-19. The CDR3 is 15 amino acids. Per the germline V gene, CDR1 is SEHNR and CDR2 is FQNEAQ (reference sequence). The germline V and J ends were trimmed by 5 bases and 3 bases, with 16 bases remaining between them. The table came from immunoSEQ multiplex PCR; TCRdb's copy has only in-frame clones and leaves some out. Of about 360,000 clones listed, around 87% are singletons. The rearrangement links TRBV7-9 to TRBJ1-1; the D is unclear. This TCR derives from a man aged 35-49 years in a cohort exposed to, infected with or recovered from COVID-19 (not recorded which). Sequencing was carried out using PBMCs or T cells enriched from blood (not recorded which). The CDR3 loop reads CASSPLRRDYTEAFF. In DNA form, the CDR3 reads TGTGCCAGCAGCCCCCTCAGGAGGGATTACACTGAAGCTTTCTTT.